Each of the 21 T cell receptor beta chains below was sequenced from the same sample in a study of cytomegalovirus exposure and HLA in healthy donors. This PCR relied on a set of 60 Vbeta primers and 13 Jbeta primers. TCRdb keeps only in-frame clones here, not all; method: immunoSEQ multiplex PCR. The data contain 85,000 to 90,000 clones, 85% of them seen just once; the ten biggest clones take up about 7%. The sample taken for sequencing was PBMCs. Receptor source: a man aged 35-49 years in good health and CMV-seropositive.

The genes are TRBV11-3 and TRBJ1-1, with a tentative D call TRBD1 (6 bases). With 3 bases removed from V and 4 bases from J, the gap between germline ends came to 12 bases. The CDR3 is 14 amino acids. From germline, CDR1 is SGHNT and CDR2 YENEEA. CDR3 in amino acids: CASSLQGLITEAFF. The CDR3 region has the DNA TGTGCCAGCAGCTTGCAGGGGTTGATCACTGAAGCTTTCTTT.

The V gene is TRBV7-9, the J gene TRBJ2-7; 10 bases line up with TRBD1. Germline V gene sequence: CDR1 SEHNR, CDR2 FQNEAQ (reference sequence). Losses at the gene ends were 5 bases for V and 3 bases for J; bases not matched to a gene: 4. The CDR3 loop spans 14 amino acids. The CDR3 here is CASSPGTGDYEQYF. CDR3 coding DNA: TGTGCCAGCAGCCCCGGGACAGGGGACTACGAGCAGTACTTC. Full variable domain (rest looked up from reference TRBV7-9 and TRBJ2-7): DTGVSQNPRHKITKRGQNVTFRCDPISEHNRLYWYRQTLGQGPEFLTYFQNEAQLEKSRLLSDRFSAERPKGSFSTLEIQRTEQGDSAMYLCASSPGTGDYEQYFGPGTRLTVT.

The chain uses TRBV9 and TRBJ2-4, with TRBD2 matching 8 bases. V lost 4 bases to trimming and J lost 7 bases; unmatched junction nucleotides: 7. CDR3 size: 14 residues. Germline lookup yields CDR1 SGDLS and CDR2 YYNGEE. The CDR3 sequence is CASSKLAVGNIQYF. The CDR3, as DNA: TGTGCCAGCAGCAAACTAGCGGTGGGGAACATTCAGTACTTC. The full variable domain, rest sourced from reference TRBV9 and TRBJ2-4, is DSGVTQTPKHLITATGQRVTLRCSPRSGDLSVYWYQQSLDQGLQFLIQYYNGEERAKGNILERFSAQQFPDLHSELNLSSLELGDSALYFCASSKLAVGNIQYFGAGTRLSVL.

This clone was seen a handful of times. The chain couples TRBV5-1 to TRBJ2-7; 10 nucleotides match TRBD2. The junction had 1 base not matched to a gene; V was cut back by 4 bases and J by 0 bases. There are 14 residues in the CDR3. Germline V gene lookup returns CDR1 SGHRS and CDR2 YFSETQ. The CDR3 nucleotides read TGCGCCAGCAGCCCTAGCGGGGGCTCCTACGAGCAGTACTTC. This encodes CASSPSGGSYEQYF.

The gene calls are TRBV6-1 and TRBJ1-4; D not certain. Between the trimmed V and J ends, which lost 4 bases and 3 bases, there was a span of 15 bases. Germline CDR1 MNHNS, CDR2 SASEGT. This CDR3 has 16 residues. CDR3 residues: CASSAVHQEANEKLFF. As DNA, the CDR3 is TGTGCCAGCAGTGCCGTCCACCAGGAGGCTAATGAAAAACTGTTTTTT.

J is TRBJ1-6 and V is TRBV6-5, with D possibly being TRBD1 (6 bases). CDR1 is MNHEY, CDR2 SVGAGI, per germline. This CDR3 comprises 14 residues. Deletions cut 2 bases from V and 7 bases from J, with 9 bases between. Here the CDR3 DNA reads TGTGCCAGCAGTTACCAGGGGAAAAATTCACCCCTCCACTTT. Translating it yields CASSYQGKNSPLHF.

The CDR3 nucleotides read TGTGCCAGCGGGAGATTGGCCGGGGAGCTGTTTTTT. Its translation: CASGRLAGELFF. The chain recombines TRBV28 with TRBJ2-2; tentatively, D is TRBD2 (5 bases). The CDR3 is made up of 12 amino acids. Germline values: CDR1 MDHEN, CDR2 SYDVKM. The V end lost 8 bases, the J end lost 6 bases, and 10 bases lay between the germline ends.

This chain joins TRBV5-1 and TRBJ2-7; 9 bases line up with TRBD1. The V and J ends lost 6 bases and 6 bases, in that order; junction bases with no gene match: 13. This CDR3 region has 15 residues. The V gene's germline CDR1 is SGHRS and CDR2 YFSETQ. Here the CDR3 DNA reads TGCGCCAGCACCATCGAGGGACAGGGAATAGGCGAGCAGTACTTC. It encodes CASTIEGQGIGEQYF. Combining the CDR3 with reference TRBV5-1 and TRBJ2-7 gives the whole variable domain KAGVTQTPRYLIKTRGQQVTLSCSPISGHRSVSWYQQTPGQGLQFLFEYFSETQRNKGNFPGRFSGRQFSNSRSEMNVSTLELGDSALYLCASTIEGQGIGEQYFGPGTRLTVT.

The rearrangement joins TRBV21-1 to TRBJ2-7; the tabulated D call, TRBD1, remains unverified against the DNA. TRBV21-1 is labeled a pseudogene. The CDR3 runs 13 residues. Here the CDR3 DNA reads TGTGCCAGCGGGGGGACAGTCTCCTACGAGCAGTACTTC. Protein product: CASGGTVSYEQYF.

The chain couples TRBV5-1 to TRBJ1-4, with 7 positions matching TRBD1. V shed 0 bases, J shed 4 bases, and the junction held 3 bases outside the gene matches. The V gene's germline CDR1 is SGHRS and CDR2 YFSETQ. The CDR3 has 15 amino acids. CDR3 sequence reads: CASSLGQGNNEKLFF. The CDR3 coding sequence is TGCGCCAGCAGCTTGGGACAGGGCAATAATGAAAAACTGTTTTTT.

V gene TRBV6-1 combines with J gene TRBJ2-6, with D possibly being TRBD2 (6 bases). The CDR3 extends over 17 amino acids. The germline CDR1 and CDR2 sequences are MNHNS and SASEGT. V shed 4 bases and J shed 0 bases, with 13 bases lying between them. CDR3: CASSVRGLNSGANVLTF. CDR3 sequence (DNA): TGTGCCAGCAGTGTAAGGGGACTTAACTCTGGGGCCAACGTCCTGACTTTC.

The chain links TRBV6-5 to TRBJ2-5, with D possibly TRBD1 on 6 matching bases. The germline gives CDR1 MNHEY, CDR2 SVGAGI. Trimming pared 10 bases from V and 2 bases from J, leaving 11 bases between. This CDR3 has 12 residues. CDR3 in amino acids: CATRQAQETQYF. The CDR3 region has the DNA TGTGCCACCAGACAGGCTCAAGAGACCCAGTACTTC.

Written as DNA, the CDR3 is TGTGCCAGCAGTTACTCGAGGGCCAAAGGAGAGACCCAGTACTTC. Amino acid sequence: CASSYSRAKGETQYF. V and J are TRBV6-6 and TRBJ2-5; tentatively, D is TRBD2 (5 bases). CDR1 and CDR2 (germline): MNHNY, SVGAGI (reference sequence). CDR3 length equals 15 residues. Between the trimmed V and J ends, which lost 0 bases and 4 bases, there was a span of 12 bases.

The chain couples TRBV18 to TRBJ2-2; 12 bases align to TRBD2. The CDR3 runs 19 residues. Germline V gene sequence: CDR1 KGHSH, CDR2 LQKENI. With V trimmed by 6 bases and J by 0 bases, 11 bases remained unmatched. The CDR3 region is CASSTVASGRAANTGELFF. Written as DNA, the CDR3 is TGTGCCAGCTCGACGGTAGCTAGCGGGAGGGCCGCGAACACCGGGGAGCTGTTTTTT.

The genes are TRBV5-5 and TRBJ1-2; 10 bases match TRBD1. Germline CDR1 SGHKS, CDR2 YYEKEE (reference sequence). The CDR3 is 14 residues long. Germline trimming cut 0 bases from V and 6 bases from J; bases unmatched to any gene: 2. CDR3 loop: CASSLAGQGNGYTF. The CDR3 DNA follows: TGTGCCAGCAGCTTGGCGGGACAGGGGAATGGCTACACCTTC.

This rearrangement joins TRBV9 to TRBJ2-1, with 11 positions matching TRBD2. V was pared by 4 bases and J by 7 bases, with 22 bases of the junction left unmatched. CDR3 length: 20 residues. The germline gives CDR1 SGDLS, CDR2 YYNGEE. The CDR3 region is CASSPSTGSRGLAARNEQFF. The CDR3, as DNA: TGTGCCAGCAGCCCTTCAACAGGGAGTCGGGGACTAGCGGCTAGGAATGAGCAGTTCTTC.

The chain uses TRBV19 and TRBJ2-7; D may be TRBD2 (6 bases). Between the trimmed V and J ends, which lost 5 bases and 3 bases, there was a span of 17 bases. Germline V CDR1 and CDR2: LNHDA, SQIVND (reference sequence). The CDR3 is made up of 15 amino acids. CDR3 in amino acids: CASSGGAGRNYEQYF. CDR3 in DNA: TGTGCCAGTAGTGGGGGTGCGGGAAGGAACTACGAGCAGTACTTC.

The V and J genes are TRBV7-9 and TRBJ1-2; D remains ambiguous. The CDR3 is made up of 14 amino acids. Trimming took 2 bases from V and 8 from J, leaving 15 bases between them. Germline CDR1 is SEHNR and CDR2 is FQNEAQ (reference sequence). The CDR3 here is CASSLLRSPQGYTF. In nucleotides, the CDR3 is TGTGCCAGCAGCTTACTCCGGAGTCCTCAGGGCTACACCTTC.

The rearrangement joins TRBV5-8 to TRBJ2-1; 8 bases are shared with TRBD2. Per the germline V gene, CDR1 is SGHTS and CDR2 is YDEGEE. V shed 4 bases, J shed 6 bases, and the junction held 12 bases outside the gene matches. The CDR3 consists of 16 residues. Here the CDR3 reads CASSLYTGRAVNEQFF. The CDR3 DNA sequence: TGTGCCAGCAGCCTATACACCGGGAGGGCGGTCAATGAGCAGTTCTTC.

J is TRBJ2-5 and V is TRBV19; D is unclear. The CDR3 is 13 residues long. Germline CDR1 reads LNHDA; CDR2 reads SQIVND (reference sequence). V gave up 1 base and J gave up 4 bases, with 7 bases separating them. DNA for the CDR3: TGTGCCAGTAGTATAGCAGGCAGAGAGACCCAGTACTTC. Protein product: CASSIAGRETQYF.

This clone has just a few counts. The chain links TRBV5-1 to TRBJ2-7; tentative D call: TRBD2 (5 bases). The germline V and J ends were trimmed by 5 bases and 1 base, with 13 bases remaining between them. The CDR3 has 14 residues. The germline V gene has CDR1 SGHRS and CDR2 YFSETQ. The CDR3, as DNA: TGCGCCAGCAGTTCGGACTCCCTATCCTACGAGCAGTACTTC. As protein: CASSSDSLSYEQYF.